This passage covers 16 T cell receptor beta chains from one sample sequenced in a study of cytomegalovirus exposure and HLA in healthy donors. 13 Jbeta primers and 60 Vbeta primers were used for the PCR. TCRdb's table, derived via immunoSEQ multiplex PCR, lists solely in-frame clones and lacks some. The table records over 100,000 clones, 70% to 85% of them present only once. The sample taken for sequencing was PBMCs. The receptors originated from a woman between 18 and 30 years old in good health and CMV-seropositive.

A note on this clone: At one of its ends the junction is not consistent with the germline gene, which may arise from a read error. V usage is TRBV4-1 and J usage is TRBJ2-7, with D maybe TRBD2 (6 bases). This CDR3 comprises 16 residues. The germline gives CDR1 MGHRA, CDR2 YSYEKL. CDR3 sequence reads: CASSQDLGGGGYEQYF. DNA for the CDR3: TGTGCCAGCAGCCAAGATCTGGGGGGTGGGGGGTACGAGCAGTACTTC.

Here the CDR3 reads CASSLTEDQPQHF. CDR3 in DNA: TGTGCCAGCAGCTTAACGGAGGATCAGCCCCAGCATTTT. The rearrangement uses TRBV7-6 and TRBJ1-5; D gene unclear. The CDR3 has 13 residues. Deletions cut 2 bases from V and 5 bases from J, with 7 bases between. CDR1 is SGHVS and CDR2 is FNYEAQ in the germline V gene. The variable domain in full, completed from reference TRBV7-6 and TRBJ1-5, reads GAGVSQSPRYKVTKRGQDVALRCDPISGHVSLYWYRQALGQGPEFLTYFNYEAQQDKSGLPNDRFSAERPEGSISTLTIQRTEQRDSAMYRCASSLTEDQPQHFGDGTRLSIL.

This clone was seen only once. The chain uses TRBV11-2 and TRBJ2-1; 11 bases line up with TRBD2. The CDR3 consists of 17 residues. Germline V gives CDR1 SGHAT, CDR2 FQNNGV. V dropped 4 bases and J dropped 5; count of bases not matched to a gene: 10. The DNA of the CDR3 is TGTGCCAGCAGCTCTGGCTTAGCGGGAGGGAGGGACAATGAGCAGTTCTTC. Residues: CASSSGLAGGRDNEQFF.

The chain links TRBV10-3 to TRBJ2-3, with 8 nucleotides matching TRBD2. Germline V CDR1 and CDR2: ENHRY, SYGVKD. This CDR3 is 14 amino acids long. The V gene end was trimmed by 4 bases and the J gene end by 3 bases; junction bases not matched to a gene: 3. The CDR3 DNA reads as TGTGCCATCAGTGCTAGCGGGCTTACAGATACGCAGTATTTT. Translating it yields CAISASGLTDTQYF.

This chain uses TRBV4-1 with TRBJ2-6; D may be TRBD1 (6 bases). Germline CDR1 MGHRA, CDR2 YSYEKL. The V end lost 3 bases, the J end lost 4 bases, and 13 bases lay between the germline ends. CDR3 length equals 16 residues. Here the CDR3 reads CASSHLQGRGANVLTF. The CDR3 coding sequence is TGCGCCAGCAGCCACCTACAGGGAAGAGGGGCCAACGTCCTGACTTTC.

The chain couples TRBV29-1 to TRBJ1-1; D remains unclear. Germline CDR1 reads SQVTM; CDR2 reads ANQGSEA. The CDR3 is made up of 11 amino acids. The V end lost 5 bases, the J end lost 1 base, and 5 bases lay between the germline ends. CDR3 sequence: CSVKQNTEAFF. As DNA, the CDR3 is TGCAGCGTTAAACAGAACACTGAAGCTTTCTTT.

This chain links TRBV6-5 with TRBJ2-1; 8 positions agree with TRBD2. This CDR3 is 13 amino acids long. V gave up 4 bases and J gave up 8 bases; unmatched junction bases: 4. The germline V gene encodes CDR1 MNHEY and CDR2 SVGAGI. In nucleotides, the CDR3 is TGTGCCAGCAGTTCGGGAGGGTTCTATGAGCAGTTCTTC. It encodes CASSSGGFYEQFF.

The J gene is TRBJ1-1, the V gene TRBV2; 8 positions match TRBD1. The J segment lost 4 bases and the V segment lost 7 bases, leaving 8 bases of the junction unmatched. Germline values: CDR1 SNHLY, CDR2 FYNNEI. The CDR3 loop spans 14 amino acids. The chain's CDR3 is CASTKGQGSTEAFF. In nucleotides, the CDR3 is TGTGCCAGCACCAAAGGACAGGGATCCACTGAAGCTTTCTTT. Full variable domain (rest looked up from reference TRBV2 and TRBJ1-1): EPEVTQTPSHQVTQMGQEVILRCVPISNHLYFYWYRQILGQKVEFLVSFYNNEISEKSEIFDDQFSVERPDGSNFTLKIRSTKLEDSAMYFCASTKGQGSTEAFFGQGTRLTVV.

This clone was seen only a few times. The CDR3 coding sequence is TGCGCCAGCAGTGGAGTTGCGGGAGGGCGGGGCGGTGAGCAGTTCTTC. Its protein is CASSGVAGGRGGEQFF. The V and J genes are TRBV10-2 and TRBJ2-1, with 9 bases identical to TRBD2. The germline CDR1 and CDR2 sequences are WSHSY and SAAADI. V shed 4 bases, J shed 9 bases, and the junction held 13 bases outside the gene matches. The CDR3 runs to 16 residues.

The chain carries TRBV25-1 and TRBJ1-2; D is uncertain. Per germline, CDR1 MGHDK and CDR2 SYGVNS. CDR3 length: 13 residues. V was trimmed by 6 bases and J by 4 bases, leaving 12 bases between them. The CDR3 region is CASRQNSSYGYTF. The CDR3 nucleotides read TGTGCCAGCAGGCAGAACAGCTCCTATGGCTACACCTTC.

V gene TRBV2 combines with J gene TRBJ2-7, with 8 positions matching TRBD2. The CDR3 extends over 16 amino acids. The germline CDR1 and CDR2 sequences are SNHLY and FYNNEI. J was trimmed by 3 bases and V by 6 bases; bases with no gene match: 13. Here the CDR3 DNA reads TGTGCCAGCAGGACACCTAAACTAGCGGAAAACTACGAGCAGTACTTC. Translated: CASRTPKLAENYEQYF.

This clone was picked up one time. Compared with germline, one end of the junction differs, possibly owing to a read error. This chain connects TRBV7-2 to TRBJ2-7; 9 bases are a match to TRBD2. Germline CDR1 SGHTA, CDR2 FQGNSA. The CDR3 contains 13 residues. CDR3 region: CASSIAGAYEQYF. The CDR3 bases are TGTGCCAGCAGCATAGCGGGAGCCTACGAGCAGTACTTC.

The chain recombines TRBV2 with TRBJ2-2, with D tentatively TRBD2 (6 bases). This CDR3 is built from 15 residues. Germline lookup yields CDR1 SNHLY and CDR2 FYNNEI. The V end was cut by 6 bases, the J end by 3 bases, with 14 bases between. The CDR3 spells CASRVPGLDTGELFF. The CDR3, as DNA: TGTGCCAGCAGAGTACCGGGACTTGACACCGGGGAGCTGTTTTTT.

The V gene is TRBV7-9, the J gene TRBJ1-1, with 8 bases fitting TRBD1. Unmatched junction bases numbered 5, after V lost 4 bases and J lost 1 base. The CDR3 has 15 residues. CDR1 is SEHNR, CDR2 FQNEAQ, per germline (reference sequence). CDR3: CASSSRTGQNTEAFF. As DNA, the CDR3 is TGTGCCAGCAGCTCCCGGACAGGGCAGAACACTGAAGCTTTCTTT.

This clone was detected only once. The rearrangement links TRBV7-2 to TRBJ1-6; 9 bases are shared with TRBD1. Germline CDR1 and CDR2: SGHTA and FQGNSA. This CDR3 spans 15 amino acids. Trimming removed 6 bases from V and 7 bases from J; junction bases left unmatched: 7. The CDR3 sequence is CASRKDRGVNSPLHF. The DNA of the CDR3 is TGTGCCAGCAGGAAGGACAGGGGTGTGAATTCACCCCTCCACTTT.

V is TRBV2 and J is TRBJ1-2; D gene uncertain. With 5 bases removed from V and 4 bases from J, the gap between germline ends came to 14 bases. This CDR3 is built from 14 residues. CDR1 SNHLY and CDR2 FYNNEI come from the germline V gene. CDR3 DNA sequence: TGTGCCAGCAGTATCGTAAGCGGTACCTATGGCTACACCTTC. This sequence encodes CASSIVSGTYGYTF.